This TCR beta chain was retrieved from a study of T cells in Graves' hyperthyroidism and ophthalmopathy. About the research overall: Any treatment followed the collection of peripheral blood at initial diagnosis. Study-wide points: Within blood appeared most thyroid clonotypes that had expanded above 0.001.

The TCR beta CDR3 regions underwent amplification using RNA transcripts as the source. Primed by the HTBI set, a first-round RT-PCR was run on the TCR CDR3. TCRdb fed the multiplex PCR reads into MiXCR, producing one record per CDR3 protein. Of a few hundred thousand distinct CDR3 sequences in the sample, approximately 22% were seen once. This clonotype was seen at least ten times. Its specificity is unknown. Inclusion characteristics of ophthalmopathy patients comprised a Clinical Activity Score of at least 3, a NOSPECS grade of at least 4, and duration under 3 months. Each 10 ml fresh peripheral blood draw supplied the PBMCs. The CDR3 loop spans 14 amino acids. The ends lost 2 bases at V and 7 bases at J; junction bases unmatched: 4. Looked up from germline, CDR1 is DFQATT and CDR2 is SNEGSKA (reference sequence).

This sequence originates from a woman aged 70 to 79 with Graves' ophthalmopathy. The chain recombines TRBV20-1 with TRBJ2-1, with 11 bases identical to TRBD2. The source material was blood. CDR3 bases: TGCAGTGCTAGACCTAGCGGGAGGAGGAATGAGCAGTTCTTC. Its protein is CSARPSGRRNEQFF.